The 8 T cell receptor beta chains below were found in one sample sequenced in a study of shared clonotypes between healthy human individuals. Here immunoSEQ multiplex PCR was the method, and the copy in TCRdb shows in-frame clones only, minus some. Seen here are about 2 million clones, around 96% observed once, and the top ten hold approximately 1%. Naive CD8 cells, CD45RO-negative and positively selected for CCR7, excluded terminally differentiated effector memory CD45RA+ cells. Sequencing was done on a sample of naive CD8+ T cells sorted from blood. These receptor sequences come from a man between 18 and 35 years old in good health.

This chain joins TRBV29-1 and TRBJ2-7; the match to TRBD2 covers 8 bases. Germline V gives CDR1 SQVTM, CDR2 ANQGSEA. This CDR3 is built from 16 residues. Unmatched junction bases numbered 8, after V lost 0 bases and J lost 1 base. CDR3 sequence reads: CSVEDPYGRGSYEQYF. The CDR3 DNA is TGCAGCGTTGAAGATCCCTACGGGAGGGGGTCCTACGAGCAGTACTTC.

CDR3 loop: CASSLEPGTIFLNEQFF. The DNA of the CDR3 is TGTGCCAGCAGCTTAGAGCCCGGGACTATCTTTTTGAATGAGCAGTTCTTC. V is TRBV11-2 and J is TRBJ2-1; the match to TRBD2 covers 7 bases. After removal of 0 bases from V and 7 bases from J, the junction contained 12 bases not matched to a gene. Per the germline V gene, CDR1 is SGHAT and CDR2 is FQNNGV. The CDR3 spans 17 residues.

V gene TRBV6-1 combines with J gene TRBJ1-2; possible D gene TRBD1, 6 bases. The V end lost 6 bases, the J end lost 8 bases, and 10 bases lay between the germline ends. Looked up from germline, CDR1 is MNHNS and CDR2 is SASEGT. The CDR3 runs to 11 residues. CDR3 loop: CASRGGAGYTF. The CDR3 DNA reads TGTGCCAGCAGAGGGGGGGCGGGCTACACCTTC.

J is TRBJ2-7 and V is TRBV11-1, with unresolved D. Germline CDR1 and CDR2: SGHAT and FQDESV (reference sequence). Between the trimmed V and J ends, which lost 0 bases and 3 bases, there was a span of 12 bases. The CDR3 sequence is 15 residues long. The CDR3 DNA reads as TGTGCCAGCAGCTTAGCGAGAACCCCTCTCTACGAGCAGTACTTC. Protein sequence: CASSLARTPLYEQYF.

This sequence joins TRBV27 and TRBJ1-2, with TRBD1 matching 7 bases. V was clipped by 3 bases and J by 4 bases; unmatched bases: 8. Germline V CDR1 and CDR2: MNHEY, SMNVEV (reference sequence). The CDR3 has 15 residues. CDR3 residues: CASSLFMGDSYGYTF. Here the CDR3 DNA reads TGTGCCAGCAGTTTGTTTATGGGGGACAGCTATGGCTACACCTTC.

As to this clone: Within the sample, other DNA sequences also encode this same CDR3. The rearrangement links TRBV9 to TRBJ2-7, with D unresolved. V was pared by 0 bases and J by 0 bases, with 7 bases between. Germline CDR1 SGDLS, CDR2 YYNGEE. CDR3 length: 14 amino acids. The CDR3, as DNA: TGTGCCAGCAGCGTAGTGGATGACTCCTACGAGCAGTACTTC. Translated: CASSVVDDSYEQYF.

The genes are TRBV5-6 and TRBJ1-2; TRBD1 might be the D (5 bases). The CDR3 is made up of 17 amino acids. Per germline, CDR1 SGHDT and CDR2 YYEEEE. The V end lost 8 bases, the J end lost 1 base, and 24 bases lay between the germline ends. The CDR3 loop reads CARGRGRGTNHNYGYTF. CDR3 nucleotides: TGTGCCAGAGGCCGAGGCCGGGGCACAAATCATAACTATGGCTACACCTTC.

The CDR3 nucleotides read TGTGCCATCAGTGATTCCGGGACTAGCGGGGGGGACTACGAGCAGTACTTC. Its translation: CAISDSGTSGGDYEQYF. The chain has TRBV10-3 and TRBJ2-7; TRBD2 matches at 16 bases. This CDR3 is built from 17 residues. The trim removed 3 bases at V and 3 bases at J, leaving 5 bases unmatched. Germline CDR1 ENHRY, CDR2 SYGVKD.